This T cell receptor beta chain was obtained from a study of T cell repertoires in cytomegalovirus infection. About the research overall: Alongside well-studied HLA-B-restricted CMV epitopes, recently identified HLA-C-restricted CMV epitopes were also used. Indicated by public TCR beta signatures were CMV infection and matching HLA type.

Turning to this clonotype: Its specificity is unknown.

TCRdb independently ran MiXCR on the reads; one entry per CDR3 protein. Altogether roughly 990,000 distinct CDR3 sequences are present, under 40% being singletons, with the ten largest covering 13%. Germline CDR1 reads SGHVS; CDR2 reads FQNEAQ. The CDR3 contains 17 residues. J gave up 8 bases and V 3 bases, and 16 bases lay outside the gene matches. Whole-study findings and limits: Predominance within the ex vivo response was attributable to HLA-C-restricted CMV-specific TCR beta clonotypes. Identification of carriers of CMV plus the relevant HLA was performed using cumulative public TCR beta family frequency.

The material sequenced was cultured CD8+ T cells from PBMCs, taken from culture after CMV antigen stimulation. V gene TRBV7-8 combines with J gene TRBJ1-2; TRBD1 aligns across 9 bases. The TCR was taken from a human donor in good health (CMV status not recorded). Some clones in this sample may be carry-over from other donors' samples. CDR3 sequence: CASSLPRDRGKSRGYTF. The CDR3 DNA is TGTGCCAGCAGCTTGCCCCGCGACAGGGGGAAATCACGGGGCTACACCTTC.